Shown below are 13 T cell receptor beta chains from a single sample sequenced in a study of beta chain features in type 1 diabetes. These receptors are not linked to any known antigen. The entirety of the isolated RNA underwent reverse transcription, so expressed TCRB transcripts were sequenced. Profiling relied on immunoSEQ multiplex PCR, and the TCRdb table lists in-frame clones only, not all of them. The table has approximately 120,000 clones, 15% to 20% seen once. Study-level results: Across all four CD4+ subsets, people with type 1 diabetes showed modestly shorter TCRB CDR3s.

The sample consisted of central memory CD4+ T cells from blood. These receptors all stem from a man younger than 35 with type 1 diabetes.

This chain uses TRBV5-1 with TRBJ2-3; 8 bases match TRBD2. This CDR3 comprises 14 residues. Germline lookup yields CDR1 SGHRS and CDR2 YFSETQ. J was trimmed by 6 bases and V by 7 bases; bases with no gene match: 10. The CDR3 reads CASGQAGDTDTQYF. The CDR3 DNA follows: TGCGCCAGCGGACAAGCGGGAGACACGGATACGCAGTATTTT.

This chain links TRBV29-1 with TRBJ2-7, with 9 bases identical to TRBD1. Germline values: CDR1 SQVTM, CDR2 ANQGSEA. V was pared by 5 bases and J by 2 bases, with 4 bases of the junction left unmatched. This CDR3 spans 13 amino acids. CDR3 sequence (DNA): TGCAGCGTTAGTAGGACAGGGGCCTACGAGCAGTACTTC. This translates into CSVSRTGAYEQYF.

This clone was counted at least ten times. Other DNA sequences from this sample encode an identical CDR3 as well. The CDR3 is CASSQGLQYGYTF. The CDR3 DNA sequence: TGTGCCAGCAGCCAAGGGCTCCAGTATGGCTACACCTTC. This chain connects TRBV14 to TRBJ1-2; unclear D gene. Per germline, CDR1 SGHDN and CDR2 FVKESK. Trimming stripped 1 base from V and 5 bases from J, with 8 bases between. The CDR3 has 13 residues.

This clone was detected only a few times. The V call is TRBV28, the J call TRBJ2-7; D is undetermined. CDR3 length equals 13 residues. V was cut by 4 bases and J by 4 bases, with 11 bases left in between. Germline CDR1 and CDR2: MDHEN and SYDVKM. The CDR3 nucleotides are TGTGCCAGCAGTTATCAAGGAGTTTACGAGCAGTACTTC. It yields the protein CASSYQGVYEQYF.

This clone occurred a few times. The genes are TRBV7-8 and TRBJ2-3; D perhaps matches TRBD2 (6 bases). V was clipped by 5 bases and J by 4 bases, with 7 bases between them. The CDR3 loop spans 12 amino acids. Germline-derived CDR1 and CDR2 are SGHVS and FQNEAQ. CDR3 nucleotides: TGTGCCAGCAGCCCGGGGGCAGATACGCAGTATTTT. Amino acid sequence: CASSPGADTQYF.

This clone has a handful of counts. This CDR3 is CASSLEAGWGQETQYF. The DNA for the CDR3 is TGTGCCAGCAGCTTGGAAGCGGGGTGGGGTCAAGAGACCCAGTACTTC. The J gene is TRBJ2-5, the V gene TRBV5-4; TRBD2 matches 7 bases. Germline CDR1 is SGHNT and CDR2 is YYREEE (reference sequence). V gave up 0 bases and J gave up 2 bases; unmatched junction bases: 7. This CDR3 comprises 16 residues.

This clone was recorded a few times. The chain combines TRBV20-1 with TRBJ2-1; TRBD2 is a possible D gene (5 bases). This CDR3 has 11 residues. Germline assignment: CDR1 DFQATT and CDR2 SNEGSKA (reference sequence). The ends were cut back, 6 bases at V and 13 bases at J, with 16 bases in the middle. CDR3 residues: CSAGSLIEQFF. The CDR3, as DNA: TGCAGTGCAGGGAGCCTGATTGAACAGTTCTTC.

Here the CDR3 DNA reads TGTGCCATCAGTGCCGACAATTCACCCCTCCACTTT. Encoded protein: CAISADNSPLHF. V is TRBV10-3 and J is TRBJ1-6; D gene uncertain. This CDR3 contains 12 residues. Germline lookup yields CDR1 ENHRY and CDR2 SYGVKD. Trimming left V 4 bases short and J 7 bases short, with 5 bases between.

This sequence joins TRBV29-1 and TRBJ2-3, with D possibly being TRBD1 or TRBD2 (5 bases each). Germline loops: CDR1 SQVTM, CDR2 ANQGSEA. V was clipped by 7 bases and J by 2 bases, with 19 bases between them. The CDR3 covers 15 residues. CDR3 sequence (DNA): TGCAGCGCGAGGGGCCCAGGGAAATCCACAGATACGCAGTATTTT. Its protein product is CSARGPGKSTDTQYF.

This chain uses TRBV4-1 with TRBJ1-5, with D perhaps matching TRBD1 (5 bases). V dropped 7 bases and J dropped 2 bases, with 15 bases sitting between them. Germline CDR1 and CDR2: MGHRA and YSYEKL. The CDR3 covers 15 residues. CDR3 in amino acids: CASNLILGGNQPQHF. In nucleotides, the CDR3 is TGCGCCAGCAACCTAATCCTGGGGGGCAATCAGCCCCAGCATTTT.

This clone appeared a few times. The chain employs TRBV9 and TRBJ2-1; 7 bases are a match to TRBD2. Trimming cost V 4 bases and J 6 bases; bases outside gene matches: 10. Per germline, CDR1 SGDLS and CDR2 YYNGEE. This CDR3 is built from 15 residues. DNA for the CDR3: TGTGCCAGCAGCATCGGACTAGAGCCCTCCAATGAGCAGTTCTTC. Protein product: CASSIGLEPSNEQFF.

V is TRBV4-1 and J is TRBJ1-6; D is uncertain. CDR1 and CDR2 from the germline V gene are MGHRA and YSYEKL. The V end lost 11 bases, the J end lost 4 bases, and 0 bases lay between the germline ends. The CDR3 covers 9 residues. CDR3 residues: CAYNSPLHF. The CDR3 DNA follows: TGCGCCTATAATTCACCCCTCCACTTT.

The rearrangement joins TRBV6-6 to TRBJ1-5; perhaps TRBD1 as D (5 bases). Germline assignment: CDR1 MNHNY and CDR2 SVGAGI (reference sequence). This CDR3 spans 14 amino acids. Trimming removed 2 bases from V and 5 bases from J, with 10 bases in between. CDR3 in DNA: TGTGCCAGCAGTTACCAGGGTCGGGATCAGCCCCAGCATTTT. Amino acids: CASSYQGRDQPQHF.